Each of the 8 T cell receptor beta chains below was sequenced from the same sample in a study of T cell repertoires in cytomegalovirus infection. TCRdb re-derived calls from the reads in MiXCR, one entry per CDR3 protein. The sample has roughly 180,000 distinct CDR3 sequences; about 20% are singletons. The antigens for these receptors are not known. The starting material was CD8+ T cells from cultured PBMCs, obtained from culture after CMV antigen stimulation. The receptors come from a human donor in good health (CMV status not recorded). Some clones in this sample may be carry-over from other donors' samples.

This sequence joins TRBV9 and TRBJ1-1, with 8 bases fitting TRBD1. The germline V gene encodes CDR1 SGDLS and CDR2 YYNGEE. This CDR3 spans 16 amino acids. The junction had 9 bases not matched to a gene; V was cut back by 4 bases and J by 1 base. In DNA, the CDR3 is TGTGCCAGCAGCCACGGACAGGGTAGAAGGAACACTGAAGCTTTCTTT. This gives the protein CASSHGQGRRNTEAFF.

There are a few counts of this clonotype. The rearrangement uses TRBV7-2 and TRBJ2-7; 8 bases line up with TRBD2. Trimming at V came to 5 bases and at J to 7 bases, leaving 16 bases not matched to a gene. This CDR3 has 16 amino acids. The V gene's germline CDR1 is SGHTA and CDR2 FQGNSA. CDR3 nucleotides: TGTGCCAGCAGCCCCTTGAGAGGGACTAGTTCCCCAGAGCAGTACTTC. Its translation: CASSPLRGTSSPEQYF.

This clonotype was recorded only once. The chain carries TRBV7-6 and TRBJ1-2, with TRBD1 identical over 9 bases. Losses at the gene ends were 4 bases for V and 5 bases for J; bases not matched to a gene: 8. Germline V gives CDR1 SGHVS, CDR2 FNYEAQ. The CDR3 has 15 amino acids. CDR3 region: CASSWGDRVEYGYTF. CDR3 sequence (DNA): TGTGCCAGCAGCTGGGGGGACAGGGTGGAATATGGCTACACCTTC.

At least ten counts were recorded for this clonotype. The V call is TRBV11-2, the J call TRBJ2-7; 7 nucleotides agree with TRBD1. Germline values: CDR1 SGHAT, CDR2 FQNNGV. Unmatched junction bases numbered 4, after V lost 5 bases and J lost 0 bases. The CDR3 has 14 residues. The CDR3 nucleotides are TGTGCCAGCAGCCCCCGGGACAGCTCCTACGAGCAGTACTTC. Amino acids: CASSPRDSSYEQYF.

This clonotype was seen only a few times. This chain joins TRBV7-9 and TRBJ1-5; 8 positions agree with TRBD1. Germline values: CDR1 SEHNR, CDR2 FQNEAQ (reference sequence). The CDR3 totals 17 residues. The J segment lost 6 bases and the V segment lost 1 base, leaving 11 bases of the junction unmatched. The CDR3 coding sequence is TGTGCCAGCAGCTTAGGGGAGGACAGGGAAACCGGTCAGCCCCAGCATTTT. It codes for CASSLGEDRETGQPQHF.

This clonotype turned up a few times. The CDR3 sequence: CASSQGRETQYF. CDR3 DNA sequence: TGTGCCAGCAGCCAAGGGAGAGAGACCCAGTACTTC. The chain joins TRBV3-1 to TRBJ2-5, with D hard to call. The V end was cut by 1 base, the J end by 4 bases, with 4 bases between. CDR3 length equals 12 residues. The germline CDR1 and CDR2 sequences are LGHDT and YNNKEL (reference sequence).

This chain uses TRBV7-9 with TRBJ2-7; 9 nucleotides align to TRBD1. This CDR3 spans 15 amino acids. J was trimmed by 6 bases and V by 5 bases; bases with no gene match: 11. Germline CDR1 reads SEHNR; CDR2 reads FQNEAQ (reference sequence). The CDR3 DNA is TGTGCCAGCAGCACGACGCCGGGACAGGGTCGCGAGCAGTACTTC. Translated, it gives CASSTTPGQGREQYF.

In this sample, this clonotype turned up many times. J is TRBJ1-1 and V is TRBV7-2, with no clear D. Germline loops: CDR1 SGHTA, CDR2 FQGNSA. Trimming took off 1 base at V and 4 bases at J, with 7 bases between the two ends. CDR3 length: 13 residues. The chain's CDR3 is CASSLGTSTEAFF. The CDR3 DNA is TGTGCCAGCAGCTTAGGTACATCCACTGAAGCTTTCTTT.